The T cell receptor (beta chain) described here comes from a study of T cells in Graves' hyperthyroidism and ophthalmopathy. For the study at large: Pretreatment peripheral blood was obtained at initial diagnosis. Study-level findings and limits: Ophthalmopathy could be told apart from stable hyperthyroidism with a 13 V-J model.

RNA transcripts yielded amplified TCR beta CDR3 regions. A set of HTBI primers served as the primers for a first-round RT-PCR of the TCR CDR3. TCRdb processed the multiplex PCR reads anew with MiXCR; each CDR3 protein has one entry. This sample has over 250,000 distinct CDR3 sequences, with less than 30% found just once. The V segment lost 4 bases and the J segment 4 bases; nucleotides outside the gene matches: 13. The CDR3 length is 18 residues. Germline V gene lookup returns CDR1 KGHDR and CDR2 SFDVKD. This clonotype was counted ten times or more. Its target is unknown. The PBMCs had their origin in roughly 9.8 ml of fresh peripheral blood.

Specimen: blood. This chain links TRBV24-1 with TRBJ1-5, with 9 bases identical to TRBD1. The TCR originated in a middle-aged man with Graves' hyperthyroidism that later progressed to Graves' ophthalmopathy. The CDR3 here is CATSDQSLDRGWNQPQHF. CDR3 in DNA: TGTGCCACCAGTGACCAATCCTTAGACAGGGGGTGGAATCAGCCCCAGCATTTT.